Shown below are 23 T cell receptor beta chains from a single sample sequenced in a study of blood T cells in healthy people across ages. It was with a sample-barcoded 5' primer and a J-beta primer mix that a second PCR of roughly 6 to 11 cycles was run. Via MiXCR, TCRdb re-called the 5' RACE reads, giving one row per CDR3 protein. The sample consists of about 810,000 distinct CDR3 sequences, roughly 40% of them appearing once. The source material was blood. These TCRs come from a man aged 18 to 29 in good health.

The chain couples TRBV29-1 to TRBJ2-5; D is perhaps TRBD1 or TRBD2 (5 bases each). With 7 bases removed from V and 5 bases from J, the gap between germline ends came to 20 bases. The CDR3 spans 14 residues. Germline lookup yields CDR1 SQVTM and CDR2 ANQGSEA. The CDR3: CSGGGHPTSETQYF. CDR3 bases: TGCAGCGGGGGCGGGCACCCCACGTCGGAGACCCAGTACTTC.

The chain links TRBV6-5 to TRBJ2-5, with 8 nucleotides matching TRBD1. The CDR3 length is 14 residues. V shed 6 bases, J shed 2 bases, and the junction held 5 bases outside the gene matches. Germline CDR1 reads MNHEY; CDR2 reads SVGAGI. For the CDR3, the DNA is TGTGCCAGCAGGTCAACAGGGGGGCAAGAGACCCAGTACTTC. It translates to CASRSTGGQETQYF.

This clonotype has ten or more counts. V is TRBV10-3 and J is TRBJ2-1; D unresolved. Trimming left V 0 bases short and J 9 bases short, with 6 bases between. Germline loops: CDR1 ENHRY, CDR2 SYGVKD. The CDR3 is 12 amino acids. The DNA of the CDR3 is TGTGCCATCAGTGAGTCGAGGAGTGAGCAGTTCTTC. This codes for CAISESRSEQFF.

This clonotype was detected a few times. The V call is TRBV7-8, the J call TRBJ2-1; no reliable D call. Trimming left V 5 bases short and J 3 bases short, with 8 bases between. The CDR3 has 13 residues. CDR1 is SGHVS and CDR2 is FQNEAQ in the germline V gene. The CDR3 loop reads CASSPGDYNEQFF. DNA for the CDR3: TGTGCCAGCAGCCCCGGAGACTACAATGAGCAGTTCTTC. The complete variable domain, with remaining parts taken from reference TRBV7-8 and TRBJ2-1, reads GAGVSQSPRYKVAKRGQDVALRCDPISGHVSLFWYQQALGQGPEFLTYFQNEAQLDKSGLPSDRFFAERPEGSVSTLKIQRTQQEDSAVYLCASSPGDYNEQFFGPGTRLTVL.

This sequence joins TRBV5-1 and TRBJ1-1; TRBD1 is a possible D gene (5 bases). The CDR3 runs to 13 residues. In germline, CDR1 is SGHRS, CDR2 YFSETQ. V was pared by 4 bases and J by 2 bases, with 9 bases between. The CDR3 sequence: CASSDRSNTEAFF. The DNA of the CDR3 is TGCGCCAGCAGCGACAGATCCAACACTGAAGCTTTCTTT.

On this clonotype: A much more abundant neighbour one base away suggests this may be a read error. The chain combines TRBV6-1 with TRBJ2-3, with D hard to call. The germline V gene encodes CDR1 MNHNS and CDR2 SASEGT. The CDR3 runs 17 residues. V gave up 5 bases and J gave up 0 bases, with 18 bases separating them. The CDR3 reads CASSLPGRRPSTDTQYF. CDR3 DNA: TGTGCCAGCAGTCTCCCCGGCAGACGGCCGAGCACAGATACGCAGTATTTT.

This clonotype has a count of ten or more. The chain employs TRBV20-1 and TRBJ2-7, with unresolved D. With 0 bases removed from V and 0 bases from J, the gap between germline ends came to 9 bases. Per the germline V gene, CDR1 is DFQATT and CDR2 is SNEGSKA (reference sequence). The CDR3 totals 14 residues. The CDR3 spells CSARDRASSYEQYF. The CDR3 region has the DNA TGCAGTGCTAGAGATCGGGCCAGCTCCTACGAGCAGTACTTC.

This clonotype showed up just once. The V and J genes are TRBV6-1 and TRBJ2-1; D remains unclear. Germline CDR1 and CDR2: MNHNS and SASEGT. The CDR3 totals 13 residues. Trimming took 10 bases from V and 0 from J, leaving 10 bases between them. As DNA, the CDR3 is TGTGCCACCGGTCTAACCTCCTACAATGAGCAGTTCTTC. Translation gives CATGLTSYNEQFF.

This clonotype has ten or more counts. The chain is built from TRBV20-1 and TRBJ2-7, with 7 bases aligning to TRBD2. The V gene's germline CDR1 is DFQATT and CDR2 SNEGSKA (reference sequence). The CDR3 extends over 14 amino acids. V was pared by 5 bases and J by 6 bases, with 13 bases of the junction left unmatched. CDR3 protein: CSALIAGDRGEQYF. CDR3 nucleotides: TGCAGTGCTCTTATTGCGGGGGATCGCGGCGAGCAGTACTTC.

The chain links TRBV30 to TRBJ2-5, with D unclear. Trimming removed 0 bases from V and 2 bases from J, with 7 bases in between. The germline V gene encodes CDR1 GTSNPN and CDR2 SVGIG (reference sequence). The CDR3 is made up of 13 amino acids. The CDR3 region has the DNA TGTGCCTGGAGTGTCAACAGTCAAGAGACCCAGTACTTC. Its protein product is CAWSVNSQETQYF.

This chain connects TRBV3-1 to TRBJ2-1; a weak D match, TRBD2 (6 bases). Germline V CDR1 and CDR2: LGHDT, YNNKEL (reference sequence). Trimming took off 2 bases at V and 6 bases at J, with 8 bases between the two ends. This CDR3 is 13 amino acids long. CDR3 bases: TGTGCCAGCAGCCAAAATAGCGGCAATGAGCAGTTCTTC. As protein: CASSQNSGNEQFF.

This clonotype was found a few times. V is TRBV19 and J is TRBJ2-3, with a tentative D call TRBD1 (6 bases). This CDR3 comprises 15 residues. Germline assignment: CDR1 LNHDA and CDR2 SQIVND (reference sequence). The V gene lost 5 bases and the J gene lost 3 bases, with 15 bases spanning the gap. The CDR3 sequence: CASSLNAGETDTQYF. CDR3 nucleotide sequence: TGTGCCAGTAGTTTGAACGCAGGGGAGACAGATACGCAGTATTTT. The full variable domain, with the rest looked up from reference TRBV19 and TRBJ2-3, is DGGITQSPKYLFRKEGQNVTLSCEQNLNHDAMYWYRQDPGQGLRLIYYSQIVNDFQKGDIAEGYSVSREKKESFPLTVTSAQKNPTAFYLCASSLNAGETDTQYFGPGTRLTVL.

This chain's CDR3 is CSVATGEYGYTF. The DNA of the CDR3 is TGCAGCGTTGCGACAGGGGAGTATGGCTACACCTTC. The V call is TRBV29-1, the J call TRBJ1-2, with 8 nucleotides matching TRBD1. This CDR3 is built from 12 residues. With 4 bases clipped from V and 5 bases from J, the junction kept 3 bases outside the gene matches. Germline loops: CDR1 SQVTM, CDR2 ANQGSEA.

This clonotype came up many times. The rearrangement uses TRBV20-1 and TRBJ1-2; 9 nucleotides align to TRBD1. The CDR3 has 13 residues. V lost 6 bases to trimming and J lost 5 bases; unmatched junction nucleotides: 7. In germline, CDR1 is DFQATT, CDR2 SNEGSKA (reference sequence). The CDR3 region is CSARTGTGYGYTF. The CDR3 coding sequence is TGCAGTGCCCGCACCGGGACAGGGTATGGCTACACCTTC.

For this clonotype: This may be a read error, as it is one base from a much larger clone. The chain couples TRBV12-3 or TRBV12-4 to TRBJ1-2; D uncertain. V lost 11 bases and J 6 bases, leaving 25 bases between the germline ends. CDR3 length equals 15 residues. In DNA form, the CDR3 reads TGTGCCGGCACCGTTTTCCCCTTGGGCGGCGATGGCTACACCTTC. Protein product: CAGTVFPLGGDGYTF.

The sample holds many counts of this clonotype. The chain couples TRBV11-2 to TRBJ2-7; 10 bases agree with TRBD2. Unmatched junction bases numbered 4, after V lost 6 bases and J lost 2 bases. The CDR3 consists of 14 residues. Germline CDR1 is SGHAT and CDR2 is FQNNGV. The CDR3 nucleotides read TGTGCCAGCAGTCGAAGCGGGGGGGCCTACGAGCAGTACTTC. It translates to CASSRSGGAYEQYF.

A word on this clonotype: One end of the junction is discordant with germline, which a read error may explain. The chain combines TRBV7-7 with TRBJ2-1; 7 nucleotides align to TRBD1. Germline values: CDR1 SSHAT, CDR2 FNYEAQ (reference sequence). The CDR3 spans 13 residues. The CDR3 loop reads CASSLEGAGEQFF. The CDR3 DNA reads as TGTGCTAGCAGCTTAGAGGGGGCAGGTGAGCAGTTCTTC.

This clonotype turned up a few times. Given a much more abundant clone one base away, this may be a read error. DNA for the CDR3: TGTGCCAGCAGCCGGGGCCAAGAGACCCAGTTCTTC. This encodes CASSRGQETQFF. This chain links TRBV12-3 or TRBV12-4 with TRBJ2-5; D possibly uses TRBD1 or TRBD2 (5 bases each). Near its end, the DNA agrees better with TRBJ2-1, so the J call may be wrong. This CDR3 region has 12 residues.

As regards this clonotype: A much larger clone differs by one base, so this may be a read error. The CDR3 protein is CASSLTYGYTF. In DNA form, the CDR3 reads TGTGCCAGCAGCCTCACCTATGGCTACACCTTC. The chain couples TRBV7-2 to TRBJ1-2; D remains ambiguous. Between the trimmed V and J ends, which lost 5 bases and 4 bases, there was a span of 5 bases. The CDR3 has 11 residues. Germline V gene sequence: CDR1 SGHTA, CDR2 FQGNSA.

The rearrangement links TRBV7-8 to TRBJ2-1; D gene ambiguous. The germline V gene encodes CDR1 SGHVS and CDR2 FQNEAQ. CDR3 length equals 13 residues. V lost 7 bases and J lost 3, with 10 bases in between. The CDR3 DNA sequence: TGTGCCAGCATCTCCGGGCTCTACAATGAGCAGTTCTTC. Translation: CASISGLYNEQFF.

This clonotype was seen a few times. This chain uses TRBV3-1 with TRBJ1-2; no firm D call. Germline CDR1 is LGHDT and CDR2 is YNNKEL (reference sequence). The ends were cut back, 1 base at V and 8 bases at J, with 17 bases in the middle. The CDR3 is 15 residues long. DNA for the CDR3: TGTGCCAGCAGCCAAGGGTCTGTAGGGCCAAGGGGCTACACCTTC. This codes for CASSQGSVGPRGYTF. The variable domain in full, completed from reference TRBV3-1 and TRBJ1-2, reads DTAVSQTPKYLVTQMGNDKSIKCEQNLGHDTMYWYKQDSKKFLKIMFSYNNKELIINETVPNRFSPKSPDKAHLNLHINSLELGDSAVYFCASSQGSVGPRGYTFGSGTRLTVV.

This clonotype occurred a few times. The chain couples TRBV10-3 to TRBJ1-1, with 7 nucleotides matching TRBD1. The CDR3 totals 13 residues. V was clipped by 6 bases and J by 1 base; unmatched bases: 2. Germline V gene sequence: CDR1 ENHRY, CDR2 SYGVKD. The CDR3 spells CAIRGQPNTEAFF. CDR3 nucleotides: TGTGCCATCAGGGGACAGCCGAACACTGAAGCTTTCTTT.

The chain couples TRBV2 to TRBJ2-1; TRBD2 is a possible D gene (6 bases). The J call may be wrong; the DNA end is better matched by TRBJ2-7. The CDR3 loop spans 15 amino acids. Germline V gives CDR1 SNHLY, CDR2 FYNNEI. CDR3 nucleotide sequence: TGTGCCAGCAGATGGACTATAACTTCCTACAATGAGCAGTACTTC. This translates into CASRWTITSYNEQYF.